One sample yielded the 24 T cell receptor beta chains listed below, sequenced in a study of human T cells and chemical hapten exposure. Using its own MiXCR run on the RACE reads, TCRdb lists one record per CDR3 protein. Here the sample spans more than 90,000 distinct CDR3 sequences, approximately 10% being singletons. Time point given: patch test 2, 6 weeks after DPC sensitization. Noted treatment: therapeutic diphenylcyclopropenone sensitization with weekly scalp DPC. Here the sequenced sample was whole blood, taken in connection with sensitization to the hapten diphenylcyclopropenone (DPC). These TCRs come from a middle-aged woman with alopecia areata. Some clones in this sample may be carry-over from other donors' samples.

The chain links TRBV6-6 to TRBJ1-3; D not resolved. The V and J ends lost 0 bases and 0 bases respectively, with 6 bases between them. Germline assignment: CDR1 MNHNY and CDR2 SVGAGI (reference sequence). The CDR3 has 15 amino acids. CDR3: CASSYSGSSGNTIYF. CDR3 DNA sequence: TGTGCCAGCAGTTACTCTGGCAGCTCTGGAAACACCATATATTTT.

Ten or more counts support this clonotype. CDR3 protein: CASSWATLRTSSGKVEQFF. CDR3 DNA: TGTGCCAGCAGTTGGGCGACCCTAAGGACATCTTCTGGGAAAGTAGAGCAGTTCTTC. The chain links TRBV28 to TRBJ2-1, with a weak D call TRBD1 (5 bases). Per the germline V gene, CDR1 is MDHEN and CDR2 is SYDVKM. CDR3 size: 19 residues. V was clipped by 4 bases and J by 10 bases, with 32 bases between them.

This clonotype came up a few times. The chain recombines TRBV5-1 with TRBJ2-3; D ambiguous. The germline gives CDR1 SGHRS, CDR2 YFSETQ. Trimming took off 4 bases at V and 2 bases at J, with 17 bases between the two ends. The CDR3 totals 16 residues. For the CDR3, the DNA is TGCGCCAGCAGCCTCTCAACATCCCCCCCCACAGATACGCAGTATTTT. Amino acids: CASSLSTSPPTDTQYF.

This clonotype was recorded at least ten times. The V gene is TRBV3-1, the J gene TRBJ1-1, with D possibly being TRBD1 (5 bases). Germline V gives CDR1 LGHDT, CDR2 YNNKEL (reference sequence). This CDR3 comprises 16 residues. V was trimmed by 1 base and J by 3 bases, leaving 15 bases between them. The CDR3 protein is CASSQAPGRQHTEAFF. The CDR3 coding sequence is TGTGCCAGCAGCCAAGCCCCGGGTCGACAGCACACTGAAGCTTTCTTT.

This chain uses TRBV18 with TRBJ1-1; 9 bases map to TRBD1. The germline gives CDR1 KGHSH, CDR2 LQKENI. Trimming took 2 bases from V and 3 from J; bases not matched to a gene: 1. CDR3 length: 14 amino acids. The CDR3 DNA sequence: TGTGCCAGCTCACCAAGACAGGGGGACACTGAAGCTTTCTTT. Amino acids: CASSPRQGDTEAFF.

This clonotype was found a few times. The chain couples TRBV6-1 to TRBJ1-6; D is perhaps TRBD1 (6 bases). V was cut by 6 bases and J by 8 bases, with 11 bases left in between. This CDR3 has 13 amino acids. Germline loops: CDR1 MNHNS, CDR2 SASEGT. The CDR3 bases are TGTGCCAGCAGACAGGGTACGGATTCACCCCTCCACTTT. Translation gives CASRQGTDSPLHF.

The V and J genes are TRBV3-1 and TRBJ1-6; D remains ambiguous. In germline, CDR1 is LGHDT, CDR2 YNNKEL (reference sequence). V lost 0 bases and J lost 7, with 4 bases in between. This CDR3 spans 13 amino acids. CDR3 DNA: TGTGCCAGCAGCCAAGAGGTCAATTCACCCCTCCACTTT. Amino acids: CASSQEVNSPLHF.

V and J are TRBV20-1 and TRBJ2-4, with D perhaps TRBD1 (6 bases). This CDR3 contains 13 residues. Per germline, CDR1 DFQATT and CDR2 SNEGSKA (reference sequence). V was clipped by 5 bases and J by 7 bases, with 15 bases between them. In DNA, the CDR3 is TGCAGTGCTCGAACAGGGCTCGGGAACATTCAGTACTTC. Protein: CSARTGLGNIQYF.

The table lists this clonotype with many counts. The CDR3 DNA reads as TGTGCCAGCAGCTTGAGACTACCGTCAATGGATGGCTACACCTTC. It is translated as CASSLRLPSMDGYTF. V and J are TRBV11-2 and TRBJ1-2; the D is unclear. Germline V CDR1 and CDR2: SGHAT, FQNNGV. CDR3 length equals 15 residues. Trimming shortened V by 3 bases and J by 6 bases, and 17 bases separated the two germline ends. Full variable domain (outside the CDR3, taken from reference TRBV11-2 and TRBJ1-2): EAGVAQSPRYKIIEKRQSVAFWCNPISGHATLYWYQQILGQGPKLLIQFQNNGVVDDSQLPKDRFSAERLKGVDSTLKIQPAKLEDSAVYLCASSLRLPSMDGYTFGSGTRLTVV.

This clonotype came up a few times. The rearrangement joins TRBV30 to TRBJ1-1; D gene uncertain. The germline V gene encodes CDR1 GTSNPN and CDR2 SVGIG (reference sequence). This CDR3 has 14 amino acids. Trimming took 1 base from V and 4 from J, leaving 13 bases between them. The CDR3 reads CAWSATGRSTEAFF. The DNA of the CDR3 is TGTGCCTGGAGTGCCACGGGAAGGAGCACTGAAGCTTTCTTT.

The table lists this clonotype with many counts. V is TRBV3-1 and J is TRBJ1-3, with D perhaps matching TRBD1 (5 bases). The CDR3 has 14 residues. Trimming left V 1 base short and J 4 bases short, with 8 bases between. CDR1 is LGHDT, CDR2 YNNKEL, per germline (reference sequence). The CDR3 loop is CASSQAGFGNTIYF. The CDR3 DNA reads as TGTGCCAGCAGCCAAGCAGGGTTCGGAAACACCATATATTTT.

The chain recombines TRBV7-6 with TRBJ1-1; D is unclear. CDR3 length: 17 amino acids. The ends were cut back, 3 bases at V and 4 bases at J, with 21 bases in the middle. From germline, CDR1 is SGHVS and CDR2 FNYEAQ. CDR3 DNA: TGTGCCAGCAGCTTTGGACCGACAAGAGGGCTTCTCACTGAAGCTTTCTTT. Translating gives CASSFGPTRGLLTEAFF.

The sample holds a few counts of this clonotype. The V gene is TRBV7-2, the J gene TRBJ2-7; D ambiguous. Germline V gene sequence: CDR1 SGHTA, CDR2 FQGNSA. The V and J ends lost 5 bases and 4 bases respectively, with 12 bases between them. This CDR3 comprises 13 residues. For the CDR3, the DNA is TGTGCCAGCAGCCCATCCCCCCGGTACGAGCAGTACTTC. This sequence encodes CASSPSPRYEQYF.

This chain connects TRBV20-1 to TRBJ2-3, with D tentatively TRBD2 (6 bases). Germline values: CDR1 DFQATT, CDR2 SNEGSKA (reference sequence). V was trimmed by 3 bases and J by 0 bases, leaving 19 bases between them. The length of the CDR3 is 17 residues. The CDR3 DNA follows: TGCAGTGCTAGGGGGACCGGGACGGGGACTAGCACAGATACGCAGTATTTT. This codes for CSARGTGTGTSTDTQYF.

This clonotype was counted ten times or more. The V call is TRBV28, the J call TRBJ1-6, with D possibly being TRBD1 (5 bases). Trimming removed 3 bases at V and 8 bases at J, with 23 bases between. The CDR3 length is 18 residues. Germline V gene lookup returns CDR1 MDHEN and CDR2 SYDVKM. CDR3 amino acids: CASSFWRGLGGSDSPLHF. In DNA form, the CDR3 reads TGTGCCAGCAGTTTCTGGAGGGGTCTCGGGGGGAGTGATTCACCCCTCCACTTT.

At least ten counts were recorded for this clonotype. The CDR3 DNA reads as TGTGCCAGCTCACTAGCGGGGGGGCTTCAGCAGTTCTTC. It translates to CASSLAGGLQQFF. The chain combines TRBV6-5 with TRBJ2-1; TRBD2 agrees at 13 bases. Germline CDR1 reads MNHEY; CDR2 reads SVGAGI. The CDR3 loop spans 13 amino acids. Trimming removed 8 bases from V and 11 bases from J; junction bases left unmatched: 6.

This clonotype was recorded at least ten times. The gene calls are TRBV20-1 and TRBJ1-3; D remains unclear. Germline V gene data show CDR1 as DFQATT and CDR2 as SNEGSKA (reference sequence). This CDR3 is 15 amino acids long. Trimming left V 5 bases short and J 1 base short, with 15 bases between. The CDR3 protein is CSAAPSRFSGNTIYF. DNA for the CDR3: TGCAGTGCTGCTCCGAGCAGGTTTTCTGGAAACACCATATATTTT.

This clonotype was counted a few times. J is TRBJ1-6 and V is TRBV7-9; D is uncertain. The CDR3 is 15 residues long. The ends were cut back, 0 bases at V and 5 bases at J, with 8 bases in the middle. CDR1 SEHNR and CDR2 FQNEAQ come from the germline V gene (reference sequence). The CDR3 region has the DNA TGTGCCAGCAGCTTAGCAGGGCCGAATAATTCACCCCTCCACTTT. This codes for CASSLAGPNNSPLHF. Variable domain in full (rest from reference TRBV7-9 and TRBJ1-6): DTGVSQNPRHKITKRGQNVTFRCDPISEHNRLYWYRQTLGQGPEFLTYFQNEAQLEKSRLLSDRFSAERPKGSFSTLEIQRTEQGDSAMYLCASSLAGPNNSPLHFGNGTRLTVT.

This clonotype appeared many times. For the CDR3, the DNA is TGTGCCAGCAGCTCCAAGAAGGGCACTGAAGCTTTCTTT. Translating it yields CASSSKKGTEAFF. V usage is TRBV7-2 and J usage is TRBJ1-1, with unresolved D. The germline V gene has CDR1 SGHTA and CDR2 FQGNSA. Deletions cut 4 bases from V and 4 bases from J, with 10 bases between. The CDR3 is 13 amino acids.

This clonotype was counted ten times or more. The genes are TRBV27 and TRBJ1-1; no clear D. Trimming removed 5 bases at V and 8 bases at J, with 15 bases between. Germline V CDR1 and CDR2: MNHEY, SMNVEV (reference sequence). The CDR3 is 13 residues long. The CDR3 DNA reads as TGTGCCAGCAGTCATAACCCTCCCCGCGAAGCTTTCTTT. This sequence encodes CASSHNPPREAFF.

This clonotype was seen ten or more times. The rearrangement uses TRBV5-4 and TRBJ2-7; TRBD1 matches at 11 bases. The CDR3 has 14 amino acids. Germline V gene sequence: CDR1 SGHNT, CDR2 YYREEE (reference sequence). V lost 4 bases, J lost 6 bases, and 6 bases stayed unmatched. CDR3 nucleotides: TGTGCCAGCAGCCCCGGGACAGGGGGGATCGAGCAGTACTTC. Its protein is CASSPGTGGIEQYF.

This clonotype has a single count. This chain connects TRBV6-1 to TRBJ2-4; 7 nucleotides match TRBD1. This CDR3 region has 13 residues. V lost 5 bases and J lost 8; bases outside the gene matches: 6. The germline gives CDR1 MNHNS, CDR2 SASEGT. CDR3 sequence (DNA): TGTGCCAGCAGTAAGACAGGGTCGGACATTCAGTACTTC. Translating it yields CASSKTGSDIQYF.

In its sample, this clonotype was seen a few times. V usage is TRBV5-4 and J usage is TRBJ2-1; no firm D call. The CDR3 totals 14 residues. The V and J ends lost 6 bases and 6 bases respectively, with 16 bases between them. Germline CDR1 is SGHNT and CDR2 is YYREEE (reference sequence). This CDR3 is CASTPRLKGNEQFF. CDR3 nucleotide sequence: TGTGCCAGCACCCCCCGTTTAAAGGGCAATGAGCAGTTCTTC.

The sample holds a few counts of this clonotype. The CDR3 loop is CAISPGYEQYF. The CDR3, as DNA: TGTGCCATCAGCCCCGGCTACGAGCAGTACTTC. The chain joins TRBV10-3 to TRBJ2-7; D gene unclear. V shed 6 bases and J shed 3 bases, with 6 bases lying between them. Germline CDR1 reads ENHRY; CDR2 reads SYGVKD. The CDR3 runs 11 residues.